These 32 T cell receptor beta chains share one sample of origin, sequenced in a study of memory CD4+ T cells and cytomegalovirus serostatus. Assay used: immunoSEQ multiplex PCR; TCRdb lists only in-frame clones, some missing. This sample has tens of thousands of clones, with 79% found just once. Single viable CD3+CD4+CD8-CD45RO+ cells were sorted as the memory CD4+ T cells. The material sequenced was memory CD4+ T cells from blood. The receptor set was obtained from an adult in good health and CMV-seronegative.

This chain's CDR3 is CASRTASPPTYEQYF. In nucleotides, the CDR3 is TGTGCCAGCCGGACAGCCAGCCCTCCAACCTACGAGCAGTACTTC. The chain uses TRBV6-6 and TRBJ2-7, with D perhaps TRBD1 (6 bases). Trimming took off 8 bases at V and 2 bases at J, with 19 bases between the two ends. This CDR3 spans 15 amino acids. CDR1 MNHNY and CDR2 SVGAGI come from the germline V gene (reference sequence).

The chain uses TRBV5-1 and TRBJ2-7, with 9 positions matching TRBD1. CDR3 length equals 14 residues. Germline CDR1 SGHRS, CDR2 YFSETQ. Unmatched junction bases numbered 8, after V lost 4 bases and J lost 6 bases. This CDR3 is CASSPGTGLGEQYF. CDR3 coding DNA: TGCGCCAGCAGCCCAGGGACAGGGTTAGGCGAGCAGTACTTC.

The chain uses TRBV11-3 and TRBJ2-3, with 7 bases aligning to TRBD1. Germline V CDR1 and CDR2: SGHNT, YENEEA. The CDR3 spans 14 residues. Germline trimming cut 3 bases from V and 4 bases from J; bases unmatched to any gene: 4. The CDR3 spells CASSFGQVSDTQYF. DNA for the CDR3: TGTGCCAGCAGCTTCGGACAGGTATCAGATACGCAGTATTTT.

The CDR3: CASSEVGGYGYTF. For the CDR3, the DNA is TGTGCCAGCAGTGAAGTGGGGGGGTATGGCTACACCTTC. The chain joins TRBV6-1 to TRBJ1-2; TRBD1 might be the D (5 bases). CDR1 and CDR2 from the germline V gene are MNHNS and SASEGT. The CDR3 spans 13 residues. V lost 1 base and J lost 5, with 8 bases in between.

The CDR3 coding sequence is TGTGCCAGTAGTATGTCAGAAAAAGAGACCCAGTACTTC. Translation: CASSMSEKETQYF. The genes are TRBV19 and TRBJ2-5; D uncertain. Between the trimmed V and J ends, which lost 3 bases and 3 bases, there was a span of 8 bases. This CDR3 spans 13 amino acids. Per the germline V gene, CDR1 is LNHDA and CDR2 is SQIVND (reference sequence).

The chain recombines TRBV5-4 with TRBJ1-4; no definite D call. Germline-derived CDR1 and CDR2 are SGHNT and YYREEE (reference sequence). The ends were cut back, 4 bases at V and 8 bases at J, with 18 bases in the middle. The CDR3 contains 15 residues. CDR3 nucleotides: TGTGCCAGCAGCCGTCCTGGACGCATAGGGGAAAAACTGTTTTTT. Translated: CASSRPGRIGEKLFF.

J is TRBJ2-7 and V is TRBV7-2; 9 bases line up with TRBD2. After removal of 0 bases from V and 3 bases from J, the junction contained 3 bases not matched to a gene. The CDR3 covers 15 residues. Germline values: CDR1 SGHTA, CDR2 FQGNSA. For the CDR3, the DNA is TGTGCCAGCAGCTTAGCAGGGACTAGCAGCTACGAGCAGTACTTC. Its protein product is CASSLAGTSSYEQYF.

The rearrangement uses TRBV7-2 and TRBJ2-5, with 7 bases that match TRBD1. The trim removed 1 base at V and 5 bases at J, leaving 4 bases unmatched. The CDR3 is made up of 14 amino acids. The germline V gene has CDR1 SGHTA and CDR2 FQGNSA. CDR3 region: CASSLDRGRETQYF. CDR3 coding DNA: TGTGCCAGCAGCTTAGACAGGGGTAGGGAGACCCAGTACTTC.

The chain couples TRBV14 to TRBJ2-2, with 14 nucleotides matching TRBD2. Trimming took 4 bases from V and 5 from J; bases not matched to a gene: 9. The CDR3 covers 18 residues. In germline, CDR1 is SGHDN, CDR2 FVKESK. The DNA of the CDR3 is TGTGCCAGCAGCCCCAAGGGACTAGCGGGAGAAGGGACCGGGGAGCTGTTTTTT. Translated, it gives CASSPKGLAGEGTGELFF.

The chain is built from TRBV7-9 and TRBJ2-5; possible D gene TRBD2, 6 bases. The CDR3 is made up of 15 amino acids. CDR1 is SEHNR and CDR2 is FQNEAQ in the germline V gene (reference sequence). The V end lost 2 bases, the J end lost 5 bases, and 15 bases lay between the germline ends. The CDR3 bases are TGTGCCAGCAGCTTAAATTCTCAGGAGGGGGAGACCCAGTACTTC. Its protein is CASSLNSQEGETQYF.

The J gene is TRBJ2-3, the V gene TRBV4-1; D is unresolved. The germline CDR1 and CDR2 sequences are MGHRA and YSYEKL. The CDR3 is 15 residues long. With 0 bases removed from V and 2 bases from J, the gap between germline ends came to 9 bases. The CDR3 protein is CASSQDGRATDTQYF. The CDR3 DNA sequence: TGCGCCAGCAGCCAAGACGGCCGGGCCACAGATACGCAGTATTTT.

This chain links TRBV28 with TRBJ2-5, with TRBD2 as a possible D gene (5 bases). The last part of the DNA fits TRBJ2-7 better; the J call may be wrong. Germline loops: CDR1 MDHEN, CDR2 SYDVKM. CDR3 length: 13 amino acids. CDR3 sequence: CASSWRPPYEQYF. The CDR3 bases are TGTGCCAGCAGTTGGAGGCCGCCCTACGAGCAGTACTTC.

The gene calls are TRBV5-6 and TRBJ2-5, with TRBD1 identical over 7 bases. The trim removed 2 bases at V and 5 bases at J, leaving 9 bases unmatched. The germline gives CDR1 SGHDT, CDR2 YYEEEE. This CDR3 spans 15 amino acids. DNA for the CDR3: TGTGCCAGCAGCTTTAAGGGGGCAGGGGAGGAGACCCAGTACTTC. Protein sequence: CASSFKGAGEETQYF.

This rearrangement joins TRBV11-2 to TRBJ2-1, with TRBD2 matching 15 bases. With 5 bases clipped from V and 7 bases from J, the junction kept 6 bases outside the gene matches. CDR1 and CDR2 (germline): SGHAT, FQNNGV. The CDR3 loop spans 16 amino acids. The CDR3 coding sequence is TGTGCCAGCAGCCCGGGACTAGCGGGGGGAGGGAATGAGCAGTTCTTC. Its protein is CASSPGLAGGGNEQFF.

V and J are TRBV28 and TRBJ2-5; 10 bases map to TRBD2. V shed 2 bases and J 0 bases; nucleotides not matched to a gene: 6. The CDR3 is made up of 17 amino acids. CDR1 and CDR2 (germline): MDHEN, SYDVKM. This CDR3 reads CASSLRVAGGNQETQYF. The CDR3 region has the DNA TGTGCCAGCAGTTTACGAGTAGCGGGGGGAAACCAAGAGACCCAGTACTTC.

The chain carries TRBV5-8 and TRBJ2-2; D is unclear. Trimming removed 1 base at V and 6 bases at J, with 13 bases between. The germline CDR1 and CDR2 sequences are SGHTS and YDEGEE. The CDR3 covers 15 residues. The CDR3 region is CASSLRASTAGELFF. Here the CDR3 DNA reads TGTGCCAGCAGCTTGAGGGCTAGTACCGCCGGGGAGCTGTTTTTT.

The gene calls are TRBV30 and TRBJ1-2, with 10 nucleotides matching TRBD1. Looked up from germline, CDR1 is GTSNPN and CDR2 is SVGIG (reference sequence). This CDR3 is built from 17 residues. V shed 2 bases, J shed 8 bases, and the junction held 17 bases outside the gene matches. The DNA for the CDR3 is TGTGCCTGGAGTTTTTTCCGTCTGACAGGGGGCGCGGAGGGCTACACCTTC. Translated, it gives CAWSFFRLTGGAEGYTF.

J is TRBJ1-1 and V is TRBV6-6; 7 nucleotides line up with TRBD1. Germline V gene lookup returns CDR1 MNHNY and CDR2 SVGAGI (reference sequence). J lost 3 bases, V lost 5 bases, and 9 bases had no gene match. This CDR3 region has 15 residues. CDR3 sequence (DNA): TGTGCCAGCAGTCAGTTGGACAGGTCGGACACTGAAGCTTTCTTT. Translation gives CASSQLDRSDTEAFF.

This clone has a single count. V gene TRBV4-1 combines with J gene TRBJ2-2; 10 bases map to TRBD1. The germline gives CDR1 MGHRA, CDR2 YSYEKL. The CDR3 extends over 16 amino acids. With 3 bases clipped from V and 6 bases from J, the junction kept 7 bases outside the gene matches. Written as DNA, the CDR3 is TGCGCCAGCAGCCAGAAACCGGGACAGGGGCCCGGGGAGCTGTTTTTT. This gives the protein CASSQKPGQGPGELFF.

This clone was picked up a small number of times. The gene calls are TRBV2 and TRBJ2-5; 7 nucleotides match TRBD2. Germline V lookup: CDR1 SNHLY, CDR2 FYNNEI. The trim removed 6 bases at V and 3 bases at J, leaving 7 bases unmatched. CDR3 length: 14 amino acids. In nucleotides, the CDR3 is TGTGCCAGCAGGCGGGGAGGGGCGGAAGAGACCCAGTACTTC. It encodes CASRRGGAEETQYF.

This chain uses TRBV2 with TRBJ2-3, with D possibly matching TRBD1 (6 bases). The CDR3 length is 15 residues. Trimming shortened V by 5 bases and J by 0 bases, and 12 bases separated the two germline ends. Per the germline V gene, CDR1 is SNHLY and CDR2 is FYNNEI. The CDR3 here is CASSLQGPSTDTQYF. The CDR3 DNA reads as TGTGCCAGCAGTTTACAGGGCCCTAGCACAGATACGCAGTATTTT.

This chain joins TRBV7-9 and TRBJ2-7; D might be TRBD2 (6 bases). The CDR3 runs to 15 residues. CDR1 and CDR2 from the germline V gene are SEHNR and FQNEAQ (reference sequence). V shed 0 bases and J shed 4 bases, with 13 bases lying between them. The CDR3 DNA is TGTGCCAGCAGCTTAGCGGGAGGCACGATGTACGAGCAGTACTTC. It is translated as CASSLAGGTMYEQYF. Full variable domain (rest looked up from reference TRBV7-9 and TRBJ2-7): DTGVSQNPRHKITKRGQNVTFRCDPISEHNRLYWYRQTLGQGPEFLTYFQNEAQLEKSRLLSDRFSAERPKGSFSTLEIQRTEQGDSAMYLCASSLAGGTMYEQYFGPGTRLTVT.

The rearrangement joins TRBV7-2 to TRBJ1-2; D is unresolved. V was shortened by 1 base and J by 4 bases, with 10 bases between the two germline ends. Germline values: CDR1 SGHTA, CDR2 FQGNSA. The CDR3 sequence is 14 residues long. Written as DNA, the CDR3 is TGTGCCAGCAGCTTAGGGGAAATTACCTATGGCTACACCTTC. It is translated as CASSLGEITYGYTF.

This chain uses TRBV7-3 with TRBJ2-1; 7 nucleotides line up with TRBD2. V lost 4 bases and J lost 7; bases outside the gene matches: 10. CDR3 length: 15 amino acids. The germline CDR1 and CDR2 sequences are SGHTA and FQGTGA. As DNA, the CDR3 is TGTGCCAGCAGCTCCTCTCCGACTAGCTTGAATGAGCAGTTCTTC. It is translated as CASSSSPTSLNEQFF. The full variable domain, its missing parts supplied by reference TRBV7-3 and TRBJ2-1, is GAGVSQTPSNKVTEKGKYVELRCDPISGHTALYWYRQSLGQGPEFLIYFQGTGAADDSGLPNDRFFAVRPEGSVSTLKIQRTERGDSAVYLCASSSSPTSLNEQFFGPGTRLTVL.

The CDR3 bases are TGTGCCAGTAGTAGGATGACAGGGGATCAGCCCCAGCATTTT. It yields the protein CASSRMTGDQPQHF. V gene TRBV19 combines with J gene TRBJ1-5, with TRBD1 matching over 8 bases. This CDR3 is 14 amino acids long. CDR1 and CDR2 (germline): LNHDA, SQIVND (reference sequence). V dropped 4 bases and J dropped 5; count of bases not matched to a gene: 4.

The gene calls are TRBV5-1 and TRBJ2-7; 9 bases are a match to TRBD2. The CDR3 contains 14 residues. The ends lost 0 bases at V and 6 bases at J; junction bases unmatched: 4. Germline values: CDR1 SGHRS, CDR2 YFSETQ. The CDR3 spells CASSLGGRVVEQYF. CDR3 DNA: TGCGCCAGCAGCTTGGGCGGGAGGGTGGTCGAGCAGTACTTC.

The CDR3 DNA is TGTGCCAGCACTACGGGGGGGGGACTCCCAGCTTTCTTT. It is translated as CASTTGGGLPAFF. V and J are TRBV6-1 and TRBJ1-1; tentatively, D is TRBD1 (5 bases). Trimming took off 7 bases at V and 10 bases at J, with 19 bases between the two ends. This CDR3 has 13 amino acids. The germline gives CDR1 MNHNS, CDR2 SASEGT.

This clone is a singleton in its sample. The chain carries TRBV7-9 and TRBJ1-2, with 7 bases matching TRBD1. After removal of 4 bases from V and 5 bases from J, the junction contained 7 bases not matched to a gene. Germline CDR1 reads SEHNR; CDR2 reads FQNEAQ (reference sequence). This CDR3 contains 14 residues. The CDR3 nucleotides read TGTGCCAGCAGCTCGGACAGGATACTTTATGGCTACACCTTC. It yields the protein CASSSDRILYGYTF.

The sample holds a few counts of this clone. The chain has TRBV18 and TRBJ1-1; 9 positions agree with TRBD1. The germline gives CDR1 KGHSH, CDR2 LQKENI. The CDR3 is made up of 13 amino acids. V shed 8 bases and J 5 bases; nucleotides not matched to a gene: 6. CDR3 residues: CASAGTGRTEAFF. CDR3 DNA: TGTGCCAGCGCCGGGACAGGGCGGACTGAAGCTTTCTTT.

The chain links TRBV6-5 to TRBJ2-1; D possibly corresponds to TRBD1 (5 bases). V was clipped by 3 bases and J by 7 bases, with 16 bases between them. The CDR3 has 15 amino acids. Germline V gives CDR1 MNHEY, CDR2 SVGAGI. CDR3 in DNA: TGTGCCAGCAGTTATGGTAGGGTAAGGGGTAATGAGCAGTTCTTC. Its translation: CASSYGRVRGNEQFF.

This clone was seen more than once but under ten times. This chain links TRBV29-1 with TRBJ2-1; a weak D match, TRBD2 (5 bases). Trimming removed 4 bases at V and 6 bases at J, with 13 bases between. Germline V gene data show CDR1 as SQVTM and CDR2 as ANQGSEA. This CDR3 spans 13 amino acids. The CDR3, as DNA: TGCAGCGTTGGGTCTAGCTTGAGCAATGAGCAGTTCTTC. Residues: CSVGSSLSNEQFF.

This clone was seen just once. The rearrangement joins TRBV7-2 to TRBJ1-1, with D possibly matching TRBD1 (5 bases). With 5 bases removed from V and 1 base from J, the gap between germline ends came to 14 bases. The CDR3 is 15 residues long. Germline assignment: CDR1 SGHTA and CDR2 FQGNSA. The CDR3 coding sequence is TGTGCCAGCAGCCCAGACGGCAGGGCGAACACTGAAGCTTTCTTT. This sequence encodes CASSPDGRANTEAFF.